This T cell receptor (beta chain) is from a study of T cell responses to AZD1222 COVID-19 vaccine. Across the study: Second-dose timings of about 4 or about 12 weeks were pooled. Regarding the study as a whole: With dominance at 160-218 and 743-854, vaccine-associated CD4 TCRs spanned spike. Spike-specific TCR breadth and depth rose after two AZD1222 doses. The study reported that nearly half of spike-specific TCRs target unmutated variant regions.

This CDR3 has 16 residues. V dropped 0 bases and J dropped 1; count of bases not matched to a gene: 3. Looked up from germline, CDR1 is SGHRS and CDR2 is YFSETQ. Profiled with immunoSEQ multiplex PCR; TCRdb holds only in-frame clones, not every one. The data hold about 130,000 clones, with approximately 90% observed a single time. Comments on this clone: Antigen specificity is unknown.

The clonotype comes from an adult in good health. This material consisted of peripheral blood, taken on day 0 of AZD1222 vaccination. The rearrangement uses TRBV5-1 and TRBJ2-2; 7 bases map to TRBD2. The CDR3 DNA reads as TGCGCCAGCAGCTTGGCTGTAGCGGGGAACACCGGGGAGCTGTTTTTT. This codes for CASSLAVAGNTGELFF.